These 28 T cell receptor beta chains share one sample of origin, sequenced in a study of cytomegalovirus exposure and HLA in healthy donors. This PCR relied on a set of 60 Vbeta primers and 13 Jbeta primers. Libraries were prepared by immunoSEQ multiplex PCR; TCRdb keeps only in-frame clonotypes and omits some of them. Of roughly 200,000 clones in the sample, about four fifths were seen once. The material sequenced was PBMCs. These receptors all stem from a woman in her twenties or thirties in good health and CMV-seropositive.

The chain couples TRBV29-1 to TRBJ1-1, with D unresolved. In germline, CDR1 is SQVTM, CDR2 ANQGSEA. V was trimmed by 1 base and J by 0 bases, leaving 3 bases between them. The CDR3 covers 12 residues. The CDR3 coding sequence is TGCAGCGTTGAAGGAGTGAACACTGAAGCTTTCTTT. This translates into CSVEGVNTEAFF. Variable domain in full (rest from reference TRBV29-1 and TRBJ1-1): SAVISQKPSRDICQRGTSLTIQCQVDSQVTMMFWYRQQPGQSLTLIATANQGSEATYESGFVIDKFPISRPNLTFSTLTVSNMSPEDSSIYLCSVEGVNTEAFFGQGTRLTVV.

This clone came up once. The chain recombines TRBV10-3 with TRBJ2-7; D perhaps matches TRBD2 (5 bases). V lost 7 bases, J lost 0 bases, and 16 bases lay in between. Looked up from germline, CDR1 is ENHRY and CDR2 is SYGVKD. This CDR3 has 15 amino acids. CDR3 DNA: TGTGCCATCACCAGAGGACTTCTCAGCTCCTACGAGCAGTACTTC. Amino acids: CAITRGLLSSYEQYF.

This chain joins TRBV7-6 and TRBJ1-4; a possible D gene is TRBD1 (6 bases). V lost 5 bases to trimming and J lost 8 bases, with 15 bases between them. From germline, CDR1 is SGHVS and CDR2 FNYEAQ. There are 14 residues in the CDR3. The CDR3 DNA sequence: TGTGCCAGCAGCCGTACAGGGTCCGGGGAAAAACTGTTTTTT. It is translated as CASSRTGSGEKLFF.

The V and J genes are TRBV9 and TRBJ2-3; TRBD1 agrees at 8 bases. The CDR3 totals 16 residues. Trimming took 0 bases from V and 6 from J; bases not matched to a gene: 9. CDR1 and CDR2 from the germline V gene are SGDLS and YYNGEE. The CDR3 bases are TGTGCCAGCAGCGTAGCGGCGCAGGGGGCAGGTGATACGCAGTATTTT. Its translation is CASSVAAQGAGDTQYF.

The genes are TRBV27 and TRBJ1-1; 7 bases align to TRBD1. This CDR3 spans 13 amino acids. CDR1 is MNHEY and CDR2 is SMNVEV in the germline V gene (reference sequence). Trimming cost V 8 bases and J 10 bases; bases outside gene matches: 13. Here the CDR3 reads CASQRQGTLAAFF. DNA for the CDR3: TGTGCCAGCCAAAGACAGGGCACACTCGCAGCTTTCTTT.

This clone appeared a few times. This chain joins TRBV7-2 and TRBJ2-5; 9 bases map to TRBD2. The CDR3 has 19 residues. Trimming at V came to 1 base and at J to 4 bases, leaving 16 bases not matched to a gene. Germline assignment: CDR1 SGHTA and CDR2 FQGNSA. CDR3 sequence (DNA): TGTGCCAGCAGCTTAGAAGCCGTAAGGCTAGCGGGGAGGAGAGAGACCCAGTACTTC. The encoded protein is CASSLEAVRLAGRRETQYF. The whole variable domain, filled in from reference TRBV7-2 and TRBJ2-5, reads GAGVSQSPSNKVTEKGKDVELRCDPISGHTALYWYRQSLGQGLEFLIYFQGNSAPDKSGLPSDRFSAERTGGSVSTLTIQRTQQEDSAVYLCASSLEAVRLAGRRETQYFGPGTRLLVL.

The chain carries TRBV28 and TRBJ2-1; D is uncertain. The V end was cut by 5 bases, the J end by 0 bases, with 14 bases between. The CDR3 is 16 amino acids. Germline-derived CDR1 and CDR2 are MDHEN and SYDVKM. The CDR3 here is CASSPPSLRSYNEQFF. For the CDR3, the DNA is TGTGCCAGCAGTCCCCCGTCCCTTCGCTCCTACAATGAGCAGTTCTTC.

The genes are TRBV6-5 and TRBJ1-4, with 9 bases fitting TRBD1. The germline CDR1 and CDR2 sequences are MNHEY and SVGAGI. Trimming cost V 6 bases and J 5 bases; bases outside gene matches: 4. The CDR3 consists of 14 residues. DNA for the CDR3: TGTGCCAGCAGGGCGGGACAGGGAAATGAAAAACTGTTTTTT. This translates into CASRAGQGNEKLFF.

The chain links TRBV6-6 to TRBJ1-2; no clear D. The germline V and J ends were trimmed by 6 bases and 8 bases, with 13 bases remaining between them. This CDR3 has 12 residues. In germline, CDR1 is MNHNY, CDR2 SVGAGI (reference sequence). As DNA, the CDR3 is TGTGCCAGCAGCCCTGAGAACCTGGGCTACACCTTC. Translation: CASSPENLGYTF.

For the CDR3, the DNA is TGTGCCAGCACCCCAGGGGGACAGAGCTCCTACGAGCAGTACTTC. Protein sequence: CASTPGGQSSYEQYF. This chain connects TRBV6-1 to TRBJ2-7, with 7 bases lining up with TRBD1. Germline trimming cut 7 bases from V and 0 bases from J; bases unmatched to any gene: 9. The CDR3 runs to 15 residues. Per germline, CDR1 MNHNS and CDR2 SASEGT.

The chain combines TRBV29-1 with TRBJ1-4; maybe TRBD1 (6 bases). V dropped 7 bases and J dropped 8 bases, with 11 bases sitting between them. The CDR3 loop spans 11 amino acids. Germline V gene data show CDR1 as SQVTM and CDR2 as ANQGSEA. CDR3 protein: CSGHQGEKLFF. As DNA, the CDR3 is TGCAGCGGGCACCAGGGGGAAAAACTGTTTTTT.

This chain links TRBV2 with TRBJ1-6; D ambiguous. Per germline, CDR1 SNHLY and CDR2 FYNNEI. The ends were cut back, 4 bases at V and 5 bases at J, with 9 bases in the middle. The CDR3 has 14 amino acids. The CDR3 nucleotides read TGTGCCAGCAGTGGCCGGGGTAATAATTCACCCCTCCACTTT. It translates to CASSGRGNNSPLHF.

The chain has TRBV27 and TRBJ2-2; D is perhaps TRBD2 (5 bases). In germline, CDR1 is MNHEY, CDR2 SMNVEV (reference sequence). The CDR3 is 13 amino acids. CDR3 coding DNA: TGTGTGAGTGGGAGTAGGCACACCGGGGAGCTGTTTTTT. Encoded protein: CVSGSRHTGELFF.

The V call is TRBV16, the J call TRBJ2-2; 8 bases fit TRBD2. Per the germline V gene, CDR1 is KGHSY and CDR2 is FQNENV. This CDR3 region has 16 residues. After removal of 1 base from V and 6 bases from J, the junction contained 7 bases not matched to a gene. The CDR3 bases are TGTGCCAGCAGCCAATACGGGACTAGGAGTTCCGGGGAGCTGTTTTTT. This gives the protein CASSQYGTRSSGELFF.

Only one count was recorded for this clone. V gene TRBV2 combines with J gene TRBJ2-3, with 11 bases matching TRBD2. The V gene's germline CDR1 is SNHLY and CDR2 FYNNEI. The CDR3 sequence is 14 residues long. J lost 2 bases, V lost 6 bases, and 1 base had no gene match. CDR3 nucleotides: TGTGCCAGCAGACTAGCGGGGGACACAGATACGCAGTATTTT. Its translation: CASRLAGDTDTQYF.

In this sample, this clone turned up a few times. The sample holds other DNA sequences that translate to the same CDR3. V gene TRBV10-3 combines with J gene TRBJ1-1; weak D call: TRBD1 (5 bases). V lost 10 bases, J lost 1 base, and 13 bases lay in between. Germline lookup yields CDR1 ENHRY and CDR2 SYGVKD. The CDR3 runs to 13 residues. CDR3 DNA: TGTGCCACGGGGGGACCCGGGAACACTGAAGCTTTCTTT. The encoded protein is CATGGPGNTEAFF.

This chain links TRBV2 with TRBJ1-1; 7 bases are a match to TRBD1. Looked up from germline, CDR1 is SNHLY and CDR2 is FYNNEI. V shed 2 bases, J shed 2 bases, and the junction held 5 bases outside the gene matches. CDR3 length: 15 residues. In nucleotides, the CDR3 is TGTGCCAGCAGTGAAAGGAACAGGGGAAACACTGAAGCTTTCTTT. Translation gives CASSERNRGNTEAFF.

This clone was observed a few times. This chain connects TRBV19 to TRBJ1-1; TRBD1 might be the D (6 bases). The CDR3 extends over 14 amino acids. Looked up from germline, CDR1 is LNHDA and CDR2 is SQIVND (reference sequence). V lost 7 bases and J lost 3, with 15 bases in between. CDR3: CASNAWGHYTEAFF. The CDR3 coding sequence is TGTGCCAGTAATGCGTGGGGGCACTACACTGAAGCTTTCTTT. The full variable domain, with the rest looked up from reference TRBV19 and TRBJ1-1, is DGGITQSPKYLFRKEGQNVTLSCEQNLNHDAMYWYRQDPGQGLRLIYYSQIVNDFQKGDIAEGYSVSREKKESFPLTVTSAQKNPTAFYLCASNAWGHYTEAFFGQGTRLTVV.

The CDR3 reads CASSPSGQDYEQYF. The CDR3 nucleotides read TGTGCCAGCTCACCGTCGGGACAGGATTACGAGCAGTACTTC. This chain uses TRBV18 with TRBJ2-7; 8 nucleotides agree with TRBD1. Germline CDR1 KGHSH, CDR2 LQKENI. This CDR3 contains 14 residues. The J segment lost 4 bases and the V segment lost 3 bases, leaving 5 bases of the junction unmatched.

The V and J genes are TRBV28 and TRBJ2-7; D is perhaps TRBD2 (5 bases). Germline CDR1 reads MDHEN; CDR2 reads SYDVKM. V dropped 2 bases and J dropped 4 bases, with 12 bases sitting between them. The CDR3 loop spans 14 amino acids. The CDR3 region has the DNA TGTGCCAGCAGTTTACCGGTCGGGAAATACGAGCAGTACTTC. Its translation: CASSLPVGKYEQYF.

V usage is TRBV23-1 and J usage is TRBJ1-5; D remains unclear. TRBV23-1 is an ORF, with its function uncertain. V gave up 3 bases and J gave up 1 base, with 10 bases separating them. This CDR3 is 15 amino acids long. The CDR3 protein is CASSQTNESNQPQHF. DNA for the CDR3: TGCGCCAGCAGTCAGACAAACGAGAGCAATCAGCCCCAGCATTTT.

The rearrangement links TRBV6-1 to TRBJ2-3; TRBD1 agrees at 10 bases. CDR3 length: 16 residues. Per the germline V gene, CDR1 is MNHNS and CDR2 is SASEGT. The V segment lost 1 base and the J segment 4 bases; nucleotides outside the gene matches: 5. CDR3 DNA: TGTGCCAGCAGTGAAGGAGAAGGGACAGGGGCAGATACGCAGTATTTT. This sequence encodes CASSEGEGTGADTQYF.

The V gene is TRBV30, the J gene TRBJ1-2; D is perhaps TRBD1 (5 bases). Germline CDR1 is GTSNPN and CDR2 is SVGIG (reference sequence). This CDR3 spans 12 amino acids. Trimming shortened V by 3 bases and J by 4 bases, and 9 bases separated the two germline ends. The CDR3 bases are TGTGCCTGGAGAAGGGGCGGCTATGGCTACACCTTC. Translation gives CAWRRGGYGYTF.

CDR3 region: CASSVRRKETQYF. The CDR3, as DNA: TGTGCCAGCAGCGTACGCAGGAAAGAGACCCAGTACTTC. This chain uses TRBV9 with TRBJ2-5; D uncertain. The V gene's germline CDR1 is SGDLS and CDR2 YYNGEE. The CDR3 has 13 amino acids. The V end was cut by 1 base, the J end by 3 bases, with 7 bases between.

The chain is built from TRBV19 and TRBJ1-1; D is perhaps TRBD1 (6 bases). The CDR3 runs 15 residues. V was pared by 6 bases and J by 1 base, with 15 bases between. From germline, CDR1 is LNHDA and CDR2 SQIVND (reference sequence). The CDR3 loop reads CASRIRGGGNTEAFF. For the CDR3, the DNA is TGTGCCAGTAGGATACGAGGGGGGGGGAACACTGAAGCTTTCTTT.

This clone was observed a few times. The chain links TRBV9 to TRBJ2-2; perhaps TRBD1 as D (6 bases). This CDR3 is 16 amino acids long. Looked up from germline, CDR1 is SGDLS and CDR2 is YYNGEE. The V gene lost 3 bases and the J gene lost 2 bases, with 14 bases spanning the gap. DNA for the CDR3: TGTGCCAGCAGCGCCAAAGTACAGGGTAACACCGGGGAGCTGTTTTTT. Protein sequence: CASSAKVQGNTGELFF.

The V gene is TRBV28, the J gene TRBJ1-2; 8 bases map to TRBD1. The CDR3 covers 14 residues. Trimming cost V 4 bases and J 8 bases; bases outside gene matches: 9. From germline, CDR1 is MDHEN and CDR2 SYDVKM. CDR3 sequence (DNA): TGTGCCAGCAGTTCCGAGACAGGGGTTCACGGCTACACCTTC. Protein: CASSSETGVHGYTF.

The genes are TRBV27 and TRBJ2-7, with D unclear. The CDR3 runs to 13 residues. Trimming took 0 bases from V and 6 from J, leaving 9 bases between them. Germline CDR1 is MNHEY and CDR2 is SMNVEV (reference sequence). The CDR3 region has the DNA TGTGCCAGCAGTTTATCGTACGGGTCCGAGCAGTACTTC. Protein product: CASSLSYGSEQYF.